This paragraph covers one T cell receptor (beta chain) sequence. Antigen unknown. This record comes from a study of somatic mutations in cytotoxic T cells in rheumatoid arthritis. Trimming shortened V by 4 bases and J by 4 bases, and 19 bases separated the two germline ends. The germline V gene has CDR1 SGHAT and CDR2 FQNNGV. The CDR3 covers 17 residues. Per the original data handling: Patient CD8+ clones bigger than 1% seldom lined up with published virus-specific TCRB sequences. Produced via immunoSEQ multiplex PCR; TCRdb's table is partial and in-frame only. V, J and clone size reflect that table, while D and trimming were determined from the DNA. The sample yields 10,000 to 13,000 clones, around 79% seen once. Whole-study findings and limits: Within 8 of 65 patients, the single biggest CD8+ clone made up more than 20% of CD8+ cells.

The sequence was obtained from an adult with rheumatoid arthritis. Source material: CD8+ T cells sorted from blood. This rearrangement joins TRBV11-2 to TRBJ1-4, with D possibly matching TRBD1 (6 bases). The CDR3 reads CASSSRVAGAFNEKLFF. CDR3 nucleotides: TGTGCCAGCAGCTCGAGAGTGGCAGGGGCGTTTAATGAAAAACTGTTTTTT.